The 14 T cell receptor beta chains given below trace back to one sample, sequenced in a study of PD-L1 blockade in urothelial cancer. Time point denoted: pretreatment peripheral blood. Generated by immunoSEQ multiplex PCR, the TCRdb table keeps only in-frame clones and is missing some. The sample has some 52,000 clones; around 80% are singletons. The sequenced sample was PBMCs, obtained around atezolizumab (anti-PD-L1) treatment. These receptors all come from an older man with urothelial cancer.

The V and J genes are TRBV19 and TRBJ2-1, with no clear D. The V gene lost 4 bases and the J gene lost 4 bases, with 11 bases spanning the gap. The CDR3 length is 14 residues. Germline CDR1 is LNHDA and CDR2 is SQIVND (reference sequence). Here the CDR3 reads CASSRASTYNEQFF. The CDR3 coding sequence is TGTGCCAGTAGTAGGGCTTCCACATACAATGAGCAGTTCTTC.

The V and J genes are TRBV4-3 and TRBJ2-7, with a tentative D call TRBD1 (6 bases). The CDR3 extends over 15 amino acids. In germline, CDR1 is LGHNA, CDR2 YSLEER. V lost 0 bases and J 2 bases, leaving 11 bases between the germline ends. This CDR3 is CASSQEFGDTYEQYF. The CDR3 nucleotides are TGCGCCAGCAGCCAAGAATTTGGGGACACCTACGAGCAGTACTTC.

V gene TRBV6-6 combines with J gene TRBJ2-2; 10 bases are a match to TRBD1. J lost 5 bases, V lost 7 bases, and 7 bases had no gene match. In germline, CDR1 is MNHNY, CDR2 SVGAGI (reference sequence). There are 15 residues in the CDR3. The CDR3 loop reads CASKSGTGDTGELFF. The DNA of the CDR3 is TGTGCCAGCAAATCAGGGACAGGGGATACCGGGGAGCTGTTTTTT.

This clone was detected only once. The chain couples TRBV4-3 to TRBJ2-3; 8 positions match TRBD2. Germline V gene sequence: CDR1 LGHNA, CDR2 YSLEER. V was pared by 4 bases and J by 5 bases, with 17 bases of the junction left unmatched. This CDR3 comprises 18 residues. The CDR3: CASSRRSPLAGWVDTQYF. CDR3 DNA sequence: TGCGCCAGCAGCCGCCGTTCCCCGTTAGCGGGGTGGGTAGATACGCAGTATTTT.

CDR3 loop: CASSTTRRVHADTQYF. For the CDR3, the DNA is TGTGCCAGCAGCACAACTAGGAGGGTCCACGCTGATACGCAGTATTTT. V and J are TRBV5-4 and TRBJ2-3; possibly TRBD2 for D (6 bases). Germline V gene lookup returns CDR1 SGHNT and CDR2 YYREEE (reference sequence). There are 16 residues in the CDR3. V lost 4 bases to trimming and J lost 6 bases, with 21 bases between them.

The chain is built from TRBV10-3 and TRBJ2-7; 9 bases are a match to TRBD1. CDR1 and CDR2 (germline): ENHRY, SYGVKD. V was pared by 2 bases and J by 6 bases, with 8 bases of the junction left unmatched. The CDR3 runs to 15 residues. DNA of the CDR3: TGTGCCATCAGTGAGCCGGGACAGGGTTTTGCCGAGCAGTACTTC. Protein: CAISEPGQGFAEQYF.

The J gene is TRBJ2-1, the V gene TRBV7-3; tentatively, D is TRBD1 (6 bases). This CDR3 has 13 residues. CDR1 SGHTA and CDR2 FQGTGA come from the germline V gene. Trimming pared 1 base from V and 8 bases from J, leaving 9 bases between. The chain's CDR3 is CASSLNQGYEQFF. Here the CDR3 DNA reads TGTGCCAGCAGCTTAAATCAGGGGTATGAGCAGTTCTTC.

This sequence joins TRBV6-6 and TRBJ2-1, with D unresolved. The V end was cut by 7 bases, the J end by 0 bases, with 16 bases between. The CDR3 covers 16 residues. CDR1 is MNHNY, CDR2 SVGAGI, per germline (reference sequence). CDR3 in amino acids: CASTSPAGPSYNEQFF. CDR3 nucleotides: TGTGCCAGCACCAGTCCCGCTGGCCCCTCCTACAATGAGCAGTTCTTC.

This clone was found once. Written as DNA, the CDR3 is TGTGCCAGCAGCTTGGGCCGGGGGACAGGGCTAGAGACCCAGTACTTC. Its protein is CASSLGRGTGLETQYF. The chain combines TRBV5-6 with TRBJ2-5; 9 nucleotides line up with TRBD1. After removal of 0 bases from V and 4 bases from J, the junction contained 7 bases not matched to a gene. The CDR3 spans 16 residues. Germline V gene data show CDR1 as SGHDT and CDR2 as YYEEEE.

The gene calls are TRBV5-6 and TRBJ2-5; the match to TRBD1 covers 10 bases. Germline V gene sequence: CDR1 SGHDT, CDR2 YYEEEE. The J segment lost 4 bases and the V segment lost 5 bases, leaving 8 bases of the junction unmatched. CDR3 length equals 15 residues. The CDR3 region is CASSFPGTGAETQYF. The CDR3 region has the DNA TGTGCCAGCAGTTTTCCCGGGACAGGGGCAGAGACCCAGTACTTC. Supplemented by reference TRBV5-6 and TRBJ2-5, the full variable domain reads DAGVTQSPTHLIKTRGQQVTLRCSPKSGHDTVSWYQQALGQGPQFIFQYYEEEERQRGNFPDRFSGHQFPNYSSELNVNALLLGDSALYLCASSFPGTGAETQYFGPGTRLLVL.

The chain recombines TRBV7-2 with TRBJ1-2, with 7 bases identical to TRBD1. CDR3 size: 12 residues. Looked up from germline, CDR1 is SGHTA and CDR2 is FQGNSA. V lost 4 bases, J lost 8 bases, and 4 bases stayed unmatched. The chain's CDR3 is CASSSDRVGYTF. The CDR3 nucleotides are TGTGCCAGCAGCTCCGACAGGGTGGGCTACACCTTC.

The CDR3 spells CAIRTQGEGSGNTIYF. The DNA for the CDR3 is TGTGCCATCAGAACACAGGGAGAAGGGTCTGGAAACACCATATATTTT. The genes are TRBV10-3 and TRBJ1-3; D possibly corresponds to TRBD1 (6 bases). The V end lost 6 bases, the J end lost 1 base, and 16 bases lay between the germline ends. Germline CDR1 and CDR2: ENHRY and SYGVKD. The CDR3 totals 16 residues.

V is TRBV4-3 and J is TRBJ2-2; 9 bases are shared with TRBD1. CDR3 length equals 16 residues. Germline loops: CDR1 LGHNA, CDR2 YSLEER. V was pared by 4 bases and J by 5 bases, with 8 bases of the junction left unmatched. CDR3 in DNA: TGCGCCAGCAGCCCGGACTCCGGGACAGGGACCGGGGAGCTGTTTTTT. Encoded protein: CASSPDSGTGTGELFF.

J is TRBJ1-1 and V is TRBV19, with D perhaps matching TRBD1 (5 bases). Per the germline V gene, CDR1 is LNHDA and CDR2 is SQIVND (reference sequence). The V end lost 3 bases, the J end lost 5 bases, and 10 bases lay between the germline ends. The CDR3 contains 13 residues. The CDR3 protein is CASSIPRGTEAFF. The CDR3 coding sequence is TGTGCCAGTAGTATCCCCCGGGGGACTGAAGCTTTCTTT.